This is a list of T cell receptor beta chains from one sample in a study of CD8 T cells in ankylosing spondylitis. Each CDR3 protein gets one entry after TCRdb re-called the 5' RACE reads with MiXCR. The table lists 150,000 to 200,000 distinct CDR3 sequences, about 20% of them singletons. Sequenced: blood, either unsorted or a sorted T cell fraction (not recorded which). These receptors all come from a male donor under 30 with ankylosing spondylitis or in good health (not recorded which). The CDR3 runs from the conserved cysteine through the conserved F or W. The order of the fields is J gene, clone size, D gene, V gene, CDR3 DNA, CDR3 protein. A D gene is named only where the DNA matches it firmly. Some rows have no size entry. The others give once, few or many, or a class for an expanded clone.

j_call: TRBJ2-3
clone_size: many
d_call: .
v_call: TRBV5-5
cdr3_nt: TGTGCCAGCAGCTTGGGAGACCTGCCGGGAGATACGCAGTATTTT
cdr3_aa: CASSLGDLPGDTQYF

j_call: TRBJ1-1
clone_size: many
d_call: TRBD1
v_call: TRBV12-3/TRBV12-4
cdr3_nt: TGTGCCAGCAGTACCCGGGACAGGGACGGCACTGAAGCTTTCTTT
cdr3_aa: CASSTRDRDGTEAFF

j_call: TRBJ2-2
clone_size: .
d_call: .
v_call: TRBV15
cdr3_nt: TGTGCCACCAGATTTCAGGGTACCGGGGAGCTGTTTTTT
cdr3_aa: CATRFQGTGELFF

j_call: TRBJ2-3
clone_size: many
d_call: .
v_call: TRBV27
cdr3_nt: TGTGCCAGCAGGGGCCAGGGCGCGGATACGCAGTATTTT
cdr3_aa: CASRGQGADTQYF

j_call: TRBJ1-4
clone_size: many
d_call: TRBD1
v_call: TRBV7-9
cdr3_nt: TGTGCCAGCAGCTTGACAGGGAACACTAATGAAAAACTGTTTTTT
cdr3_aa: CASSLTGNTNEKLFF

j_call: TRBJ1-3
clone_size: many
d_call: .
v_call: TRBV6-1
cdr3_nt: TGTGCCAGCACCCCGGTGGGGACCTCTGGAAACACCATATATTTT
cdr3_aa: CASTPVGTSGNTIYF

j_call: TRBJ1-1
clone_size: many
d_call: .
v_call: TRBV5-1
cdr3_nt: TGCGCCAGCACCGCCTCAGGGGACACTGAAGCTTTCTTT
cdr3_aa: CASTASGDTEAFF

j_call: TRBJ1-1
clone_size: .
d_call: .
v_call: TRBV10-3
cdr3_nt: TGTGCCATCAGTGAGTCGGAAAAGCAGTTAACTTTCTTT
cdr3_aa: CAISESEKQLTFF

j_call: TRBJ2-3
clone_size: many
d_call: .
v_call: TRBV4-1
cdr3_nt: TGCGCCAGCAGCCAAGATGGCGGGAGCACAGATACGCAGTATTTT
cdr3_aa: CASSQDGGSTDTQYF

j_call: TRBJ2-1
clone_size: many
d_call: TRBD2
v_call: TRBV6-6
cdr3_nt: TGTGCCAGCAGTTACTCTATGGGACTAGACTCCTACAATGAGCAGTTCTTC
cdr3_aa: CASSYSMGLDSYNEQFF